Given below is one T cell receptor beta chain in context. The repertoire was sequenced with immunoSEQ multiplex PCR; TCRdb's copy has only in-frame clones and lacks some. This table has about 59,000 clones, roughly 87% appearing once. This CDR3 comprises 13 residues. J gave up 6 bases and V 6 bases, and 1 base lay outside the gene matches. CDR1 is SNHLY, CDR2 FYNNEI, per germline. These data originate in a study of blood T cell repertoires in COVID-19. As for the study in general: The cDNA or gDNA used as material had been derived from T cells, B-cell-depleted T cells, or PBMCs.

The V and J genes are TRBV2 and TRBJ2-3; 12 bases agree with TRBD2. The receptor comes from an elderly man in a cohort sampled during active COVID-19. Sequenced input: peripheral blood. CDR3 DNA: TGTGCCAGCAGGGGGACTAGCGGGGATACGCAGTATTTT. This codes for CASRGTSGDTQYF. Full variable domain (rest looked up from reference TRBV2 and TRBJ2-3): EPEVTQTPSHQVTQMGQEVILRCVPISNHLYFYWYRQILGQKVEFLVSFYNNEISEKSEIFDDQFSVERPDGSNFTLKIRSTKLEDSAMYFCASRGTSGDTQYFGPGTRLTVL.